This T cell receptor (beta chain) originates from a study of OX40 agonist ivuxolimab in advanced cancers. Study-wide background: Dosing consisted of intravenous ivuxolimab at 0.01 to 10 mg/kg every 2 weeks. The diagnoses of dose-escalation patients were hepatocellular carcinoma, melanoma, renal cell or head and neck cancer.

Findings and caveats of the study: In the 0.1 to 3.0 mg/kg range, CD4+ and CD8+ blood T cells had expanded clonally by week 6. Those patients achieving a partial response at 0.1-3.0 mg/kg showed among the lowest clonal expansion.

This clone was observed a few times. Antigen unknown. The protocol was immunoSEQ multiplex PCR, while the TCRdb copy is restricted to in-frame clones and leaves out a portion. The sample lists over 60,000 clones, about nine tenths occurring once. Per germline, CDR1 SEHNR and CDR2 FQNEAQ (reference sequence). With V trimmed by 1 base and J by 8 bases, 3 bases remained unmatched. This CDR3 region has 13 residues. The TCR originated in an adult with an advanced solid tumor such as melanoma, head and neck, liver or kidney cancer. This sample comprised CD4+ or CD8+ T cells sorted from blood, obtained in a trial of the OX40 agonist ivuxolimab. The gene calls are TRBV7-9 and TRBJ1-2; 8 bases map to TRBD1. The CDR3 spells CASSLGGQGGYTF. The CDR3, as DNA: TGTGCCAGCAGCTTAGGCGGACAGGGCGGCTACACCTTC. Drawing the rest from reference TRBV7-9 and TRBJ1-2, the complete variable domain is DTGVSQNPRHKITKRGQNVTFRCDPISEHNRLYWYRQTLGQGPEFLTYFQNEAQLEKSRLLSDRFSAERPKGSFSTLEIQRTEQGDSAMYLCASSLGGQGGYTFGSGTRLTVV.